This T cell receptor (beta chain) came from a study of blood T cell repertoires in COVID-19. Whole-study context: Samples taken during acute and convalescent COVID-19 were collected in the United States, Italy and Spain.

This CDR3 has 13 residues. Trimming stripped 5 bases from V and 1 base from J, with 6 bases between. Allocation to cohorts depended on clinical history reported by the participants. Authors' methods: Amplifying reference gene primers gave estimates of nucleated cell counts. Sequencing used immunoSEQ multiplex PCR; TCRdb keeps in-frame clones, though not all of them. The V and J calls and the clone size are those of that table, but D and trimming were determined from the DNA. The sample holds approximately 200,000 clones, around 82% seen once. This clonotype was sampled from a woman between 40 and 50 years old with acute COVID-19. The sequenced sample was PBMCs or T cells enriched from blood (not recorded which). The chain is built from TRBV12-3 or TRBV12-4 and TRBJ1-5; D is ambiguous. Written as DNA, the CDR3 is TGTGCCAGCAGTCCCTCGAGCAATCAGCCCCAGCATTTT. It codes for CASSPSSNQPQHF.